Following are 10 T cell receptor beta chains from one sample sequenced in a study of cytomegalovirus exposure and HLA in healthy donors. The study ran its PCR with 60 Vbeta and 13 Jbeta primers. The assay was immunoSEQ multiplex PCR, and TCRdb's table has in-frame clones only and misses some. The data hold 150,000 to 200,000 clones, with 76% observed a single time. The sample was PBMCs. The source of these receptors is a male donor in good health and CMV-seronegative.

This sequence joins TRBV27 and TRBJ1-1, with D hard to call. Trimming took off 4 bases at V and 7 bases at J, with 10 bases between the two ends. The CDR3 spans 12 residues. The V gene's germline CDR1 is MNHEY and CDR2 SMNVEV (reference sequence). The CDR3 spells CASSSLTREAFF. CDR3 DNA sequence: TGTGCCAGCAGTTCCCTGACACGTGAAGCTTTCTTT.

The chain couples TRBV5-1 to TRBJ1-2, with 11 bases matching TRBD1. Trimming cost V 4 bases and J 8 bases; bases outside gene matches: 4. Germline V gene lookup returns CDR1 SGHRS and CDR2 YFSETQ. This CDR3 is 13 amino acids long. As DNA, the CDR3 is TGCGCCAGCAGCCGGGACAGGGGGTCCGGCTACACCTTC. This codes for CASSRDRGSGYTF.

The chain has TRBV15 and TRBJ2-6; TRBD2 is a possible D gene (7 bases). The V and J ends lost 4 bases and 1 base respectively, with 8 bases between them. This CDR3 is built from 15 residues. CDR1 LNHNV and CDR2 YYDKDF come from the germline V gene (reference sequence). Written as DNA, the CDR3 is TGTGCCACCAGCAAGGGGGGGTCTGGGGCCAACGTCCTGACTTTC. It codes for CATSKGGSGANVLTF.

The CDR3 bases are TGTGCCAGCAGCTTAGGGCTAGCGTCCACAGATACGCAGTATTTT. Translation gives CASSLGLASTDTQYF. The chain joins TRBV7-3 to TRBJ2-3; a weak D match, TRBD2 (6 bases). V was clipped by 2 bases and J by 2 bases, with 11 bases between them. The germline V gene encodes CDR1 SGHTA and CDR2 FQGTGA. The CDR3 is made up of 15 amino acids.

The rearrangement joins TRBV11-2 to TRBJ1-1, with D unclear. Trimming took off 2 bases at V and 1 base at J, with 8 bases between the two ends. Germline loops: CDR1 SGHAT, CDR2 FQNNGV. This CDR3 region has 14 residues. The CDR3 sequence is CASSLIYGNTEAFF. The CDR3 DNA reads TGTGCCAGCAGCTTAATTTACGGGAACACTGAAGCTTTCTTT.

This rearrangement joins TRBV5-6 to TRBJ2-5, with a possible D match to TRBD1 (6 bases). The J call is uncertain, as TRBJ2-7 better fits the DNA end. The CDR3 has 13 residues. Germline values: CDR1 SGHDT, CDR2 YYEEEE. This CDR3 is CASSPGVPYEQYF. CDR3 nucleotides: TGTGCCAGCAGCCCAGGGGTCCCCTACGAGCAGTACTTC.

A few counts support this clone. This sequence joins TRBV28 and TRBJ1-2, with D possibly matching TRBD1 (6 bases). The V end lost 6 bases, the J end lost 4 bases, and 15 bases lay between the germline ends. From germline, CDR1 is MDHEN and CDR2 SYDVKM. CDR3 length: 14 residues. CDR3 amino acids: CASSYPGQFYGYTF. The CDR3 region has the DNA TGTGCCAGCAGCTACCCTGGACAGTTCTATGGCTACACCTTC.

This clone was seen only a few times. The chain is built from TRBV5-1 and TRBJ1-6; 11 bases map to TRBD1. This CDR3 has 15 residues. The germline V gene has CDR1 SGHRS and CDR2 YFSETQ. J was trimmed by 8 bases and V by 2 bases; bases with no gene match: 3. In nucleotides, the CDR3 is TGCGCCAGCAGCTTACGGACAGGGGGCGATTCACCCCTCCACTTT. Its protein is CASSLRTGGDSPLHF.

The rearrangement uses TRBV30 and TRBJ2-3; TRBD2 might be the D (6 bases). Germline V lookup: CDR1 GTSNPN, CDR2 SVGIG (reference sequence). The V end lost 0 bases, the J end lost 5 bases, and 15 bases lay between the germline ends. The CDR3 has 15 amino acids. CDR3 loop: CAWSVLGGTQDTQYF. The CDR3 bases are TGTGCCTGGAGTGTCCTGGGCGGGACTCAAGATACGCAGTATTTT.

This clone has more than one count but fewer than ten. J is TRBJ2-5 and V is TRBV7-2; the match to TRBD1 covers 10 bases. The CDR3 totals 15 residues. The germline V gene has CDR1 SGHTA and CDR2 FQGNSA. V shed 2 bases and J 6 bases; nucleotides not matched to a gene: 6. The CDR3 loop is CASSLSGTGDKTQYF. CDR3 nucleotides: TGTGCCAGCAGCTTATCCGGGACAGGGGATAAGACCCAGTACTTC. Full variable domain (outside the CDR3, taken from reference TRBV7-2 and TRBJ2-5): GAGVSQSPSNKVTEKGKDVELRCDPISGHTALYWYRQSLGQGLEFLIYFQGNSAPDKSGLPSDRFSAERTGGSVSTLTIQRTQQEDSAVYLCASSLSGTGDKTQYFGPGTRLLVL.